Presented here are 4 T cell receptor beta chains from one specimen sequenced in a study of regulatory T cells in long-lasting Graves disease. Sample time point: persistent/refractory GD, antithyroid drugs over 5 years with positive TRAb. The TCR library used RNA extracted from PBMCs. HTBI primers from iRepertoire and Arm-PCR of CDR3 regions yielded the TCR beta libraries. TCRdb re-analysed the multiplex PCR reads in MiXCR, keeping a single row per CDR3 protein. The sample includes about 470,000 distinct CDR3 sequences, approximately 21% of them seen just once. The starting material was peripheral blood mononuclear cells (PBMCs), obtained when the disease was refractory, from a patient treated with antithyroid drugs. These receptors originate from a female donor with Graves disease.

This clonotype came up a few times. The chain employs TRBV29-1 and TRBJ1-2, with D possibly being TRBD1 (6 bases). CDR1 is SQVTM and CDR2 is ANQGSEA in the germline V gene. V was clipped by 2 bases and J by 8 bases, with 12 bases between them. The CDR3 loop spans 12 amino acids. The CDR3 sequence: CSVELGAWGYTF. The CDR3 DNA follows: TGCAGCGTTGAATTGGGGGCTTGGGGCTACACCTTC. Full variable domain (rest looked up from reference TRBV29-1 and TRBJ1-2): SAVISQKPSRDICQRGTSLTIQCQVDSQVTMMFWYRQQPGQSLTLIATANQGSEATYESGFVIDKFPISRPNLTFSTLTVSNMSPEDSSIYLCSVELGAWGYTFGSGTRLTVV.

The sample holds a few counts of this clonotype. The V call is TRBV5-1, the J call TRBJ1-2; maybe TRBD1 (6 bases). With 1 base removed from V and 6 bases from J, the gap between germline ends came to 16 bases. The CDR3 covers 15 residues. The germline gives CDR1 SGHRS, CDR2 YFSETQ. The CDR3 protein is CASSLTRTVTDGYTF. The DNA for the CDR3 is TGCGCCAGCAGCTTGACTAGGACAGTTACCGATGGCTACACCTTC.

This clonotype was found once. The chain recombines TRBV7-2 with TRBJ1-4; TRBD1 might be the D (6 bases). Germline CDR1 is SGHTA and CDR2 is FQGNSA. Between the trimmed V and J ends, which lost 5 bases and 0 bases, there was a span of 10 bases. The CDR3 is made up of 15 amino acids. The chain's CDR3 is CASSPGQPTNEKLFF. The CDR3 region has the DNA TGTGCCAGCAGCCCAGGACAGCCAACTAATGAAAAACTGTTTTTT.

This clonotype was seen at least ten times. The CDR3 DNA sequence: TGTGCCAGCAGTACGACAAGCTCACGGACCCAGTACTTC. It yields the protein CASSTTSSRTQYF. This chain uses TRBV12-3 or TRBV12-4 with TRBJ2-5; D remains unclear. V dropped 5 bases and J dropped 7 bases, with 14 bases sitting between them. The length of the CDR3 is 13 residues.